This T cell receptor (beta chain) originates from a study of post-analysis software for immune sequencing data. Findings and limits, study-wide: In multiple sclerosis, normalized Chao1 diversity was significantly below that of controls. Under F measure analysis, samples from one preparation batch co-clustered strongly. Relative to controls, patients had several TRBV segments at higher frequency, with TRBV5-6, TRBV5-1 and TRBV20-1 among these.

This clonotype turned up a few times. Antigen: not known. cDNA libraries for TCR beta contained unique molecular identifiers. TCRdb processed the PCR reads anew with MiXCR; each CDR3 protein has one entry. The sample lists 700,000 to 900,000 distinct CDR3 sequences; approximately 44% were seen once. Germline CDR1 and CDR2: MNHEY and SVGAGI. There are 15 residues in the CDR3. The gene calls are TRBV6-5 and TRBJ2-1; D is possibly TRBD1 or TRBD2 (5 bases each). Judging by the DNA end, TRBJ2-7 fits better; the J call may be wrong. The sample comprised blood. The sequence derives from a girl between 5 and 17 years old with multiple sclerosis. CDR3 sequence reads: CASTSGTVAYNEQYF. CDR3 bases: TGTGCCAGCACCTCGGGGACGGTGGCATACAATGAGCAGTACTTC.